The next 3 T cell receptor beta chains were all read from a single sample in a study of lymphopenia after photon versus proton radiotherapy. Method: immunoSEQ multiplex PCR; TCRdb's copy keeps in-frame clones and lacks some. The table records 20,000 to 25,000 clones, around 85% of them present only once. The source material was peripheral blood, sampled from a patient treated with photon-based radiotherapy. The source of these receptors is a man aged 55 to 70 with pancreatic cancer.

The rearrangement links TRBV7-2 to TRBJ2-7; 9 bases fit TRBD1. After removal of 3 bases from V and 6 bases from J, the junction contained 9 bases not matched to a gene. The CDR3 has 15 residues. CDR1 is SGHTA, CDR2 FQGNSA, per germline. The CDR3 reads CASSFGADRGLEQYF. Written as DNA, the CDR3 is TGTGCCAGCAGCTTCGGGGCGGACAGGGGTCTCGAGCAGTACTTC.

The chain has TRBV21-1 and TRBJ1-1. TRBV21-1 is given as a pseudogene. This CDR3 is built from 12 residues. CDR3 in amino acids: CARRGPNTEAFF. DNA of the CDR3: TGTGCCCGGCGGGGGCCCAACACTGAAGCTTTCTTT.

Worth noting for this clone: One end of the junction varies from germline; a read error may be responsible. This chain joins TRBV7-9 and TRBJ1-1; TRBD1 is a possible D gene (6 bases). The CDR3 covers 11 residues. Germline V gene sequence: CDR1 SEHNR, CDR2 FQNEAQ (reference sequence). This CDR3 reads CASSREGGVLF. The CDR3 nucleotides are TGTGCCAGCAGCAGAGAAGGGGGGGTTCTCTTT.